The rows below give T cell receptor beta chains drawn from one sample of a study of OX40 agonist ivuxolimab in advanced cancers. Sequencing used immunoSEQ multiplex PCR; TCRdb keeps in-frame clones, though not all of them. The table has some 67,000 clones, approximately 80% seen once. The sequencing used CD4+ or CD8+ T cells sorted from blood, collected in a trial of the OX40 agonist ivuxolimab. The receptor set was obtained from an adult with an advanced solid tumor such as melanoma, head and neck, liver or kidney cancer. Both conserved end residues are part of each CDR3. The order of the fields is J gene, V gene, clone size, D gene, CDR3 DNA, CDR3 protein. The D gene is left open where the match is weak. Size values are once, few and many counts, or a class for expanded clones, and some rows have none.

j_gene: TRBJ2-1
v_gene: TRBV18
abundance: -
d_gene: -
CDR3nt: TGTGCCAGCTCACCTCGGTCCAATGAGCAGTTCTTC
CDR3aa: CASSPRSNEQFF

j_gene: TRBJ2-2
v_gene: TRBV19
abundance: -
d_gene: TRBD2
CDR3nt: TGTGCCAGTGTTCTGGGGGGGATGCTCACCGGGGAGCTGTTTTTT
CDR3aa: CASVLGGMLTGELFF

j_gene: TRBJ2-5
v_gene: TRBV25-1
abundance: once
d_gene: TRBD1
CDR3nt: TGTGCCAGCAGTGAATCGAGGACAGGGGATCGTTCCCAGTACTTC
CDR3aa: CASSESRTGDRSQYF

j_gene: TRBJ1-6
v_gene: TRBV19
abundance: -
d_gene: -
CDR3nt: TGTGCCAGTAGTATAGGGCAGAGAAATTCACCCCTCCACTTT
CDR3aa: CASSIGQRNSPLHF

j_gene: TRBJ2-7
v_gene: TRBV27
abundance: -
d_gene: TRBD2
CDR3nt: TGTGCCAGCATGGGAGGGGATAACGAGCAGTACTTC
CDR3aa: CASMGGDNEQYF

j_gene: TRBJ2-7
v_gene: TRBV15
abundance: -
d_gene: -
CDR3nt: TGTGCCACCAGCGGGGACGGGAGCGAGCAGTACTTC
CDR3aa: CATSGDGSEQYF

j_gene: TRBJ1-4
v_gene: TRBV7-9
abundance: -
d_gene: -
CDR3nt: TGTGCGACTCAGGGGACTAATGAAAAACTGTTTTTT
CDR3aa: CATQGTNEKLFF

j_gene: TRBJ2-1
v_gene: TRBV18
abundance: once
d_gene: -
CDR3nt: TGTGCCAGCTCATGGGGGACCAGCTACAATGAGCAGTTCTTC
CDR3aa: CASSWGTSYNEQFF

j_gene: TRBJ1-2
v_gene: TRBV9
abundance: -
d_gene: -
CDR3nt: TGTGCCAGCAGCGTAAACGCCCCGTATGGCTACACCTTC
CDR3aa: CASSVNAPYGYTF

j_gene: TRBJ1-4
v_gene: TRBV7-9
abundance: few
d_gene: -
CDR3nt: TGTGCCAGCATCAGAAGTCAAGGGGAAAAACTGTTTTTT
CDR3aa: CASIRSQGEKLFF

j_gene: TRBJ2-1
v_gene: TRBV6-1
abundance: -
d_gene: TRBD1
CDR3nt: TGTGCCAGCAGGGTTGGACAGGGCAGGTATGAGCAGTTCTTC
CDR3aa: CASRVGQGRYEQFF

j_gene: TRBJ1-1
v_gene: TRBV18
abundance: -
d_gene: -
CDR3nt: TGTGCCAGCTCACCCGTCTCACGGAACACTGAAGCTTTCTTT
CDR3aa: CASSPVSRNTEAFF

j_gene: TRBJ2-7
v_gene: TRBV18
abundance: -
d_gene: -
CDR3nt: TGTGCCAGCTCACCTAGACAGTCCCTTACCTACGAGCAGTACTTC
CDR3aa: CASSPRQSLTYEQYF

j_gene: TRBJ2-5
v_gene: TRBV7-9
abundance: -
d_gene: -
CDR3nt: TGTGCCAGCAGCTTAGGGTTCTCAGGTGGGGAGACCCAGTACTTC
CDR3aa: CASSLGFSGGETQYF

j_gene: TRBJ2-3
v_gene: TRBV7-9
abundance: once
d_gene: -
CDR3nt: TGTGCCAGCAGCCTAGAAGTAGATACGCAGTATTTT
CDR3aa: CASSLEVDTQYF

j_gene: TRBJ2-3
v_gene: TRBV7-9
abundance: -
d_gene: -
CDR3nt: TGTGCCAGCAGCTTGGGACCAGGGGGGGATACGCAGTATTTT
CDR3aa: CASSLGPGGDTQYF

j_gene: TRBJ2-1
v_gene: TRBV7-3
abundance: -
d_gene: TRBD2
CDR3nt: TGTGCCAGCAGTCGGACTAGCGGACCATACAATGAGCAGTTCTTC
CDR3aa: CASSRTSGPYNEQFF

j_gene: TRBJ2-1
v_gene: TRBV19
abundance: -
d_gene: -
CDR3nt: TGTGCCAGTAGTTGGGGGCTCCACAATGAGCAGTTCTTC
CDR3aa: CASSWGLHNEQFF

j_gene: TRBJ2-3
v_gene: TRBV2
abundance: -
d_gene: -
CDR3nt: TGTGCCAGCAGTGCCCGGCGGTCTTACACAGATACGCAGTATTTT
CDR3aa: CASSARRSYTDTQYF

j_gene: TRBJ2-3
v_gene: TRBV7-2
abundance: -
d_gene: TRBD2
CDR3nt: TGTGCCAGCAGCCCTGGGCGACTAGCGGGGGGCCCGTCCACAGATACGCAGTATTTT
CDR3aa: CASSPGRLAGGPSTDTQYF

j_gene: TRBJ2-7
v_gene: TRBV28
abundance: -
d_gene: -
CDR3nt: TGTGCCAGCGGATCCCCAGCGGAAGAATACGAGCAGTACTTC
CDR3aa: CASGSPAEEYEQYF

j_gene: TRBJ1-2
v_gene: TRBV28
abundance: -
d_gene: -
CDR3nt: TGTGCCAGCAGGGCGGAGGGCCTCCGTGGCTACACCTTC
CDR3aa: CASRAEGLRGYTF

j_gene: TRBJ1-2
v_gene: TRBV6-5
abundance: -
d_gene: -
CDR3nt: TGTGCCAGCAGTTACACCTGGGGGGCCAGCTATGGCTACACCTTC
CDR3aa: CASSYTWGASYGYTF

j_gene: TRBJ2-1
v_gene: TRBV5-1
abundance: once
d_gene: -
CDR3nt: TGCGCCAGCAGCTGGGCGCCGGGGACGAACAATGAGCAGTTCTTC
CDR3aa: CASSWAPGTNNEQFF

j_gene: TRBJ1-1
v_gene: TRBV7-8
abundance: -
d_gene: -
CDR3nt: TGTGCCAGCAGCCGACAGCCCGTGAACACTGAAGCTTTCTTT
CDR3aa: CASSRQPVNTEAFF

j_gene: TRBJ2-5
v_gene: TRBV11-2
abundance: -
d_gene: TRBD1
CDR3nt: TGTGCCAGCAGCTTAGTGGCAGGGGGCTTAGAGACCCAGTACTTC
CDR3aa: CASSLVAGGLETQYF

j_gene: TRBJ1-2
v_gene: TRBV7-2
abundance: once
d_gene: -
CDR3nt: TGTGCCAGCATCCCCGGGGTGCGACAGACCCCTGGAGGCTACACCTTC
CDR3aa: CASIPGVRQTPGGYTF

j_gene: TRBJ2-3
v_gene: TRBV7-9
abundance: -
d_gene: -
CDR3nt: TGTGCCAGCAGCTCGGATAAAAGACTCCCTCTGTTCACAGATACGCAGTATTTT
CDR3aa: CASSSDKRLPLFTDTQYF

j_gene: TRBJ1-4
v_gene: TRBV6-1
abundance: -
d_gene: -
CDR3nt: TGTGCCAGCAGTGGTCAACAGGGTGGTGAAAAACTGTTTTTT
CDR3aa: CASSGQQGGEKLFF

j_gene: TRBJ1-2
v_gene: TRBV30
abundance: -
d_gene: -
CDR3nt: TGTGCCTGGAGTGTAGATCCAGGGGCAAACTATGGCTACACCTTC
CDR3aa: CAWSVDPGANYGYTF

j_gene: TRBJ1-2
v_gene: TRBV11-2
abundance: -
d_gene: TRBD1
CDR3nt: TGTGCCAGCAGCTTGACAGGGGAGGATGGCTACACCTTC
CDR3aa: CASSLTGEDGYTF

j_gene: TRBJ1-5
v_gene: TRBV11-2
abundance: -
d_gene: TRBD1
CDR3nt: TGTGCCAGCAGCCATGGGACAGGGCAAAGCCAGCCCCAGCATTTT
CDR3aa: CASSHGTGQSQPQHF

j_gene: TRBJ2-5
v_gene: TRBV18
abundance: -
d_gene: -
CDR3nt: TGTGCCAGCTCACCAGAGGGGAGGCCCACGTCCCAGTACTTC
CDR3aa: CASSPEGRPTSQYF

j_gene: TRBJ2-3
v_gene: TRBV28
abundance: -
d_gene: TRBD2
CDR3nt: TGTGCAGGGCAGCGGGAGAGGGAGGTGGGTACGCAGTATTTT
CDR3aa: CAGQREREVGTQYF

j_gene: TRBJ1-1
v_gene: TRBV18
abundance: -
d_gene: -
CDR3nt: TGTGCCAGCTCACCACCGAGTCGAGGGGGAACTGAAGCTTTCTTT
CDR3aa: CASSPPSRGGTEAFF

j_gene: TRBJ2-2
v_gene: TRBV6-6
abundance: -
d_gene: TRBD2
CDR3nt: TGTGCCAGCAGTCACCGGGGGGGAAACACCGGGGAGCTGTTTTTT
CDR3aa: CASSHRGGNTGELFF

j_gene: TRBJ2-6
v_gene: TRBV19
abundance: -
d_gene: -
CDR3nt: TGTGCCAGTAAAGTCTCTGGGGCCAACGTCCTGACTTTC
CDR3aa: CASKVSGANVLTF

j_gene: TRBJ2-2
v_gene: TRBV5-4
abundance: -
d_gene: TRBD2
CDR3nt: TGTGCCAGCACCACGGGGGGAGCGGCCTACACCGGGGAGCTGTTTTTT
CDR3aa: CASTTGGAAYTGELFF

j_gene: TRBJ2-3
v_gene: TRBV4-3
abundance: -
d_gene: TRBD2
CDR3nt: TGCGCCAGCAGCCAAGAGGAGCGGGACACAGATACGCAGTATTTT
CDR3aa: CASSQEERDTDTQYF

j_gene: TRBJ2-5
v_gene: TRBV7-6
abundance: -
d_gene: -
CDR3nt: TGTGCCAGCAGCTTAGACGTGGGGGTGACCCAGTACTTC
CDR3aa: CASSLDVGVTQYF